This TCR beta chain appears in the sequencing data of a study of blood T cell repertoires in COVID-19. CDR3 length: 13 amino acids. Between the trimmed V and J ends, which lost 3 bases and 4 bases, there was a span of 9 bases. Germline V CDR1 and CDR2: SGHAT, FQNNGV. The repertoire was sequenced with immunoSEQ multiplex PCR; TCRdb's copy has only in-frame clones and lacks some. Of 200,000 to 300,000 clones listed, approximately 91% are singletons. Sequencing was carried out using peripheral blood. The TCR was taken from a woman in her twenties or thirties with acute or convalescent COVID-19. V usage is TRBV11-2 and J usage is TRBJ1-2; D gene unclear. As DNA, the CDR3 is TGTGCCAGCAGCTTTGGGCAGGCCTATGGCTACACCTTC. Its protein product is CASSFGQAYGYTF.